The T cell receptor (beta chain) described here comes from a study of control samples from healthy donors and cancer patients. Only in-frame clones appear in the TCRdb table, and some are missing; sequencing was by immunoSEQ multiplex PCR. The sample records approximately 150,000 clones, about 86% being singletons. The receptor was isolated from a man aged 18 to 29 in good health. The sample was blood.

The CDR3 protein is CASSLGKREQFF. The CDR3 DNA reads as TGCGCCAGCAGCTTGGGTAAGAGGGAGCAGTTCTTC. The V call is TRBV5-1, the J call TRBJ2-1; the D is unclear. The V end lost 0 bases, the J end lost 10 bases, and 8 bases lay between the germline ends. This CDR3 has 12 amino acids. Germline V gene data show CDR1 as SGHRS and CDR2 as YFSETQ.